This T cell receptor (beta chain) was profiled in a study of blood T cell repertoires in COVID-19. Study details: The United States, Italy and Spain were the sources of the acute and convalescent COVID-19 samples. The analysed material was cDNA or gDNA that came from T cells, B-cell-depleted T cells, or PBMCs.

Germline values: CDR1 MNHEY, CDR2 SVGAGI. With 6 bases clipped from V and 4 bases from J, the junction kept 3 bases outside the gene matches. The length of the CDR3 is 13 residues. In the study's own analysis: Estimated nucleated cell counts came from reference gene primer amplification. Measured with immunoSEQ multiplex PCR; TCRdb has only the in-frame clones, and not every one. Clone size and the V and J calls come from that table; the DNA yielded D and trimming. The sample lists 93,000 or so clones, approximately 84% occurring once. The sequenced sample consisted of peripheral blood. The source of this sequence is a human donor in a cohort sampled during active or convalescent COVID-19. The chain links TRBV6-5 to TRBJ1-2; 9 bases fit TRBD1. The CDR3 region is CASSSGQGYGYTF. The CDR3 DNA sequence: TGTGCCAGCAGCTCGGGACAGGGCTATGGCTACACCTTC.